Listed below are T cell receptor beta chains from one sample, sequenced in a study of T cell responses to AZD1222 COVID-19 vaccine. Generated by immunoSEQ multiplex PCR, the TCRdb table keeps only in-frame clones and is missing some. The sample holds some 150,000 clones, 85% to 90% seen once. The sample was peripheral blood, taken 28 days after the second AZD1222 dose. These receptors all stem from an adult who received the AZD1222 COVID-19 vaccine. Each CDR3 is given with its conserved first and last residue. A D gene is named only where the DNA matches it firmly. For some rows the clone size is stated as once, few or many, or as a class when expanded; others skip it.

TRBJ2-1 | - | - | TRBV18 | TGTGCCAGCTCACCACCGGGATACAATGAGCAGTTCTTC | CASSPPGYNEQFF
TRBJ2-2 | TRBD2 | - | TRBV30 | TGTGCCTGGAGGCCCTCAGCGGGAGTGGGGGAGCTGTTTTTT | CAWRPSAGVGELFF
TRBJ1-2 | - | - | TRBV15 | TGTGCCACCAGCAGAGCTGCGGGGGGCGTAGGTGGCTACACCTTC | CATSRAAGGVGGYTF
TRBJ2-5 | - | - | TRBV7-2 | TGTGCCAGCAGCTTAGCCTGGTCTATAGAGACCCAGTACTTC | CASSLAWSIETQYF
TRBJ2-3 | TRBD2 | - | TRBV30 | TGTGCCTGGAGTGTAGGCGGGGGACGTGGGTATTTT | CAWSVGGGRGYF
TRBJ1-2 | - | - | TRBV25-1 | TGTGCCAGCAGTGACCAGGGGTACGGCTACACCTTC | CASSDQGYGYTF
TRBJ1-6 | - | - | TRBV12-3/TRBV12-4 | TGTGCCAGCAGCCAAGGACAGAATTCACCCCTCCACTTT | CASSQGQNSPLHF
TRBJ1-6 | - | - | TRBV5-1 | TGCGCCAGCAGCTTGGTTTTTGGGGTTCGTGATAATTCACCCCTCCACTTT | CASSLVFGVRDNSPLHF
TRBJ1-1 | - | - | TRBV6-5 | TGTGCCAGCAGGAAACAAAGGGGATCGGACACTGAAGCTTTCTTT | CASRKQRGSDTEAFF
TRBJ1-5 | - | few | TRBV21-1 | TGTGCCAGCAGAAAAAGGCAGGGCAATCAGCCCCAGCATTTT | CASRKRQGNQPQHF
TRBJ1-1 | - | once | TRBV14 | TGTGCCAGCAGCCTACAGGTAGGGGCCACTGAAGCTTTCTTT | CASSLQVGATEAFF
TRBJ2-5 | - | - | TRBV7-8 | TGTGCCAGCAGCTGGGGGCGGGGCTTACCAGAGACCCAGTACTTC | CASSWGRGLPETQYF
TRBJ2-7 | - | - | TRBV4-1 | TGCGCCAGCAGCCAAGAGGGGGCCTACGAGCAGTACTTC | CASSQEGAYEQYF
TRBJ1-2 | TRBD1 | - | TRBV2 | TGTGCCAGCAGAAGGGGGACAGGGAACTATGGCTACACCTTC | CASRRGTGNYGYTF
TRBJ1-4 | - | few | TRBV5-1 | TGCGCCAGCAGCTTGGATCCGGGGTCAAATGAAAAACTGTTTTTT | CASSLDPGSNEKLFF
TRBJ2-1 | TRBD1 | - | TRBV9 | TGTGCCAGCAGCGTAGGGGGACAGACCTACAATGAGCAGTTCTTC | CASSVGGQTYNEQFF
TRBJ2-4 | - | - | TRBV29-1 | TGCAGCGTTGGCGAGTTAGCCAAAAACATTCAGTACTTC | CSVGELAKNIQYF
TRBJ1-2 | TRBD1 | - | TRBV19 | TGTGCCAGTAGTGAGACAGGGCTTCTTAACTATGGCTACACCTTC | CASSETGLLNYGYTF
TRBJ1-5 | - | - | TRBV2 | TGTGCCAGCAACCAGGGACAAGTTAGCAATCAGCCCCAGCATTTT | CASNQGQVSNQPQHF
TRBJ2-3 | TRBD2 | - | TRBV9 | TGTGCCAGCAGCGAACTAGCGCACACAGATACGCAGTATTTT | CASSELAHTDTQYF
TRBJ2-3 | TRBD2 | - | TRBV4-1 | TGCGCCAGCAGCGACCCGGCGGGAGTTTTCAGAGATACGCAGTATTTT | CASSDPAGVFRDTQYF
TRBJ1-1 | TRBD1 | - | TRBV12-3/TRBV12-4 | TGTGCCAGCACCACAGGGGGCCCCGAAGCTTTCTTT | CASTTGGPEAFF
TRBJ2-7 | - | - | TRBV7-9 | TGTGCCAGCAGCTTAGGTACAGGGACCTACGAGCAGTACTTC | CASSLGTGTYEQYF
TRBJ2-5 | - | once | TRBV29-1 | TGCAGCGTTGCACCAGAGACCCAGTACTTC | CSVAPETQYF
TRBJ1-5 | - | - | TRBV10-3 | TGTGCCATCAGTGACCCGCGGACGGCGATTAGCAATCAGCCCCAGCATTTT | CAISDPRTAISNQPQHF
TRBJ2-7 | TRBD2 | - | TRBV18 | TGTGCCAGCTCACCGGGACTAGCGGGAGGCAGATACTACGAGCAGTACTTC | CASSPGLAGGRYYEQYF
TRBJ1-2 | - | - | TRBV19 | TGTGCCAGTAGTATAGTTCAGGGGCAGCGAAGAAACTATGGCTACACCTTC | CASSIVQGQRRNYGYTF
TRBJ1-5 | - | - | TRBV6-6 | TGTGCCAGCACCTCAGAACAGGGCGAGAATCAGCCCCAGCATTTT | CASTSEQGENQPQHF
TRBJ2-3 | - | - | TRBV9 | TGTGCCAGCAGCGTAGACTGGAGGAGGCAGTATTTT | CASSVDWRRQYF
TRBJ2-1 | TRBD1 | - | TRBV28 | TGTGCCAGCACCAAGCACCGGACAGGGAAAAACAATGAGCAGTTCTTC | CASTKHRTGKNNEQFF